This is a list of T cell receptor beta chains from one sample in a study of T cells in Graves' hyperthyroidism and ophthalmopathy. TCRdb recomputed calls from the multiplex PCR reads with MiXCR, one row per CDR3 protein. The table lists over 400,000 distinct CDR3 sequences, roughly 14% of them singletons, with roughly an eighth in the top ten. The sequencing input was blood. The receptor set was obtained from a man aged 18 to 35 with Graves' ophthalmopathy. Both conserved end residues are part of each CDR3. Fields, in order: clone size, D gene, J gene, V gene, CDR3 protein, CDR3 DNA. D genes are given only for firm matches. Clone size is stated in some rows and not others, as once, few, many or a class when expanded.

clone size: many
D gene: NA
J gene: TRBJ2-7
V gene: TRBV18
CDR3 protein: CASSQRLRDEQYF
CDR3 DNA: TGTGCCAGCTCTCAGAGGCTAAGAGACGAGCAGTACTTC

clone size: many
D gene: TRBD1
J gene: TRBJ2-2
V gene: TRBV7-2
CDR3 protein: CASSPGTATGELFF
CDR3 DNA: TGTGCCAGCAGCCCCGGGACAGCTACCGGGGAGCTGTTTTTT

clone size: NA
D gene: TRBD1
J gene: TRBJ2-7
V gene: TRBV29-1
CDR3 protein: CSVVGQLYEQYF
CDR3 DNA: TGCAGCGTTGTGGGACAGCTCTACGAGCAGTACTTC

clone size: many
D gene: NA
J gene: TRBJ1-1
V gene: TRBV10-3
CDR3 protein: CAISEREDTEAFF
CDR3 DNA: TGTGCCATCAGTGAGCGGGAAGACACTGAAGCTTTCTTT

clone size: few
D gene: NA
J gene: TRBJ1-4
V gene: TRBV6-5
CDR3 protein: CASSYNGEKLFF
CDR3 DNA: TGTGCCAGCAGTTACAATGGCGAAAAACTGTTTTTT

clone size: NA
D gene: TRBD2
J gene: TRBJ2-3
V gene: TRBV20-1
CDR3 protein: CSARSASGSTDTQYF
CDR3 DNA: TGCAGTGCTAGGTCGGCTAGCGGGAGCACAGATACGCAGTATTTT

clone size: many
D gene: TRBD1
J gene: TRBJ1-1
V gene: TRBV12-3/TRBV12-4
CDR3 protein: CASRPGQGQNTEAFF
CDR3 DNA: TGTGCCAGCAGGCCGGGACAGGGGCAGAACACTGAAGCTTTCTTT

clone size: many
D gene: NA
J gene: TRBJ2-3
V gene: TRBV29-1
CDR3 protein: CSVEDLAVDTQYF
CDR3 DNA: TGCAGCGTTGAAGATCTAGCCGTGGATACGCAGTATTTT

clone size: many
D gene: NA
J gene: TRBJ2-1
V gene: TRBV12-3/TRBV12-4
CDR3 protein: CASSFRYSQDEQFF
CDR3 DNA: TGTGCCAGCAGTTTTCGTTATTCCCAGGATGAGCAGTTCTTC

clone size: many
D gene: NA
J gene: TRBJ1-5
V gene: TRBV3-1
CDR3 protein: CASSQLRDQPQHF
CDR3 DNA: TGTGCCAGCAGCCAACTCCGGGATCAGCCCCAGCATTTT

clone size: many
D gene: TRBD1
J gene: TRBJ1-4
V gene: TRBV12-3/TRBV12-4
CDR3 protein: CASSWGQGVGKLFF
CDR3 DNA: TGTGCCAGCAGTTGGGGACAGGGTGTAGGAAAACTGTTTTTT

clone size: NA
D gene: TRBD2
J gene: TRBJ2-1
V gene: TRBV19
CDR3 protein: CASKLAGGPSSYNEQFF
CDR3 DNA: TGTGCCAGTAAACTAGCGGGAGGCCCGAGCTCCTACAATGAGCAGTTCTTC

clone size: NA
D gene: NA
J gene: TRBJ2-7
V gene: TRBV10-3
CDR3 protein: CAISPRSYEQYF
CDR3 DNA: TGTGCCATCAGCCCCAGATCCTACGAGCAGTACTTC

clone size: NA
D gene: TRBD2
J gene: TRBJ2-1
V gene: TRBV7-2
CDR3 protein: CASRQRGANEQFF
CDR3 DNA: TGTGCCAGCAGGCAGCGGGGGGCCAATGAGCAGTTCTTC

clone size: many
D gene: NA
J gene: TRBJ1-4
V gene: TRBV9
CDR3 protein: CASSGTGTNEKLFF
CDR3 DNA: TGTGCCAGCAGCGGTACCGGGACTAATGAAAAACTGTTTTTT

clone size: NA
D gene: TRBD1
J gene: TRBJ1-2
V gene: TRBV20-1
CDR3 protein: CSAIGQGANYGYTF
CDR3 DNA: TGCAGTGCTATAGGACAGGGCGCGAACTATGGCTACACCTTC

clone size: many
D gene: TRBD2
J gene: TRBJ2-1
V gene: TRBV30
CDR3 protein: CAWSRERGAYEQFF
CDR3 DNA: TGTGCCTGGTCGAGGGAGCGGGGGGCCTATGAGCAGTTCTTC

clone size: many
D gene: NA
J gene: TRBJ1-2
V gene: TRBV11-3
CDR3 protein: CASSPSRTAGYTF
CDR3 DNA: TGTGCCAGCAGCCCCTCCCGGACAGCTGGCTACACCTTC

clone size: NA
D gene: NA
J gene: TRBJ2-2
V gene: TRBV6-1
CDR3 protein: CAERGSATGTGELFF
CDR3 DNA: TGTGCCGAGAGGGGTTCAGCCACAGGCACCGGGGAGCTGTTTTTT

clone size: many
D gene: TRBD2
J gene: TRBJ2-3
V gene: TRBV10-3
CDR3 protein: CATGDSGYTDTQYF
CDR3 DNA: TGTGCCACTGGGGATAGCGGGTACACAGATACGCAGTATTTT

clone size: many
D gene: TRBD1
J gene: TRBJ2-2
V gene: TRBV2
CDR3 protein: CASCGQGDGELFF
CDR3 DNA: TGTGCCAGCTGTGGACAGGGGGACGGGGAGCTGTTTTTT

clone size: many
D gene: NA
J gene: TRBJ2-7
V gene: TRBV6-5
CDR3 protein: CASSYSPPRTISYEQYF
CDR3 DNA: TGTGCCAGCAGTTACTCGCCCCCTAGGACTATCTCCTACGAGCAGTACTTC

clone size: NA
D gene: NA
J gene: TRBJ1-6
V gene: TRBV25-1
CDR3 protein: CASSEFFSGTMDSPLHF
CDR3 DNA: TGTGCCAGCAGTGAATTTTTTAGCGGGACAATGGATTCACCCCTCCACTTT

clone size: many
D gene: TRBD1
J gene: TRBJ1-6
V gene: TRBV6-1
CDR3 protein: CASSKGQGESPLHF
CDR3 DNA: TGTGCCAGCAGTAAGGGACAGGGAGAGTCACCCCTCCACTTT

clone size: few
D gene: NA
J gene: TRBJ2-7
V gene: TRBV5-1
CDR3 protein: CASSSLGADEQYF
CDR3 DNA: TGCGCCAGCAGCTCCCTGGGAGCTGACGAGCAGTACTTC

clone size: many
D gene: NA
J gene: TRBJ1-1
V gene: TRBV11-3
CDR3 protein: CASSLSPAGDTEAFF
CDR3 DNA: TGTGCCAGCAGCTTAAGTCCGGCGGGGGACACTGAAGCTTTCTTT

clone size: many
D gene: NA
J gene: TRBJ1-1
V gene: TRBV12-3/TRBV12-4
CDR3 protein: CASSHTGLNIMNTEAFF
CDR3 DNA: TGTGCCAGCAGTCATACAGGACTTAACATTATGAACACTGAAGCTTTCTTT

clone size: many
D gene: NA
J gene: TRBJ2-7
V gene: TRBV5-1
CDR3 protein: CASSLRNNREQYF
CDR3 DNA: TGCGCCAGCAGCTTGAGGAACAACAGAGAGCAGTACTTC

clone size: many
D gene: NA
J gene: TRBJ1-1
V gene: TRBV3-1
CDR3 protein: CASSQEDLMNTEAFF
CDR3 DNA: TGTGCCAGCAGCCAAGAAGACCTCATGAACACTGAAGCTTTCTTT

clone size: few
D gene: TRBD2
J gene: TRBJ2-2
V gene: TRBV6-5
CDR3 protein: CASSYAGGTGELFF
CDR3 DNA: TGTGCCAGCAGTTACGCGGGAGGCACCGGGGAGCTGTTTTTT

clone size: many
D gene: NA
J gene: TRBJ1-1
V gene: TRBV6-2/TRBV6-3
CDR3 protein: CASSYQAGNTEAFF
CDR3 DNA: TGTGCCAGCAGTTACCAAGCGGGGAACACTGAAGCTTTCTTT

clone size: NA
D gene: NA
J gene: TRBJ2-1
V gene: TRBV19
CDR3 protein: CASSLAGYYNEQFF
CDR3 DNA: TGTGCCAGTAGTCTTGCAGGGTACTATAATGAGCAGTTCTTC

clone size: many
D gene: NA
J gene: TRBJ2-7
V gene: TRBV11-1
CDR3 protein: CASSPRGYAYEQYF
CDR3 DNA: TGTGCCAGCAGCCCTAGGGGGTACGCCTACGAGCAGTACTTC

clone size: NA
D gene: NA
J gene: TRBJ1-2
V gene: TRBV29-1
CDR3 protein: CSVEDSGSGYTF
CDR3 DNA: TGCAGCGTTGAAGACTCGGGGTCTGGCTACACCTTC

clone size: NA
D gene: NA
J gene: TRBJ2-1
V gene: TRBV6-2/TRBV6-3
CDR3 protein: CAGRQTGNEQFF
CDR3 DNA: TGTGCCGGCAGACAGACTGGAAATGAGCAGTTCTTC

clone size: NA
D gene: TRBD2
J gene: TRBJ2-3
V gene: TRBV24-1
CDR3 protein: CATSDTSGITDTQYF
CDR3 DNA: TGTGCCACCAGTGATACTAGCGGGATTACAGATACGCAGTATTTT

clone size: many
D gene: TRBD1
J gene: TRBJ1-2
V gene: TRBV2
CDR3 protein: CASRGDSALYGYTF
CDR3 DNA: TGTGCCAGCAGAGGGGACAGCGCACTTTATGGCTACACCTTC

clone size: many
D gene: NA
J gene: TRBJ1-2
V gene: TRBV5-1
CDR3 protein: CASSPIPGLGRDGYTF
CDR3 DNA: TGCGCCAGCAGCCCGATTCCAGGGTTGGGGAGGGATGGCTACACCTTC

clone size: many
D gene: TRBD2
J gene: TRBJ2-5
V gene: TRBV20-1
CDR3 protein: CSAAKGLAGETQYF
CDR3 DNA: TGCAGTGCAGCTAAGGGACTAGCGGGGGAGACCCAGTACTTC

clone size: many
D gene: NA
J gene: TRBJ2-7
V gene: TRBV30
CDR3 protein: CAWKKPGGASYEQYF
CDR3 DNA: TGTGCCTGGAAAAAACCAGGGGGGGCGTCCTACGAGCAGTACTTC

clone size: few
D gene: TRBD2
J gene: TRBJ2-5
V gene: TRBV10-3
CDR3 protein: CAISESRAGSQETQYF
CDR3 DNA: TGTGCCATCAGTGAGTCCCGAGCGGGGAGCCAAGAGACCCAGTACTTC

clone size: many
D gene: NA
J gene: TRBJ1-1
V gene: TRBV7-9
CDR3 protein: CASSDPGTEAFF
CDR3 DNA: TGTGCCAGCAGCGACCCTGGCACTGAAGCTTTCTTT

clone size: many
D gene: NA
J gene: TRBJ2-3
V gene: TRBV5-1
CDR3 protein: CASSTADTQYF
CDR3 DNA: TGCGCCAGCTCCACGGCAGATACGCAGTATTTT

clone size: many
D gene: TRBD2
J gene: TRBJ2-2
V gene: TRBV12-3/TRBV12-4
CDR3 protein: CASSGLAGGAGELFF
CDR3 DNA: TGTGCCAGCAGTGGACTAGCGGGAGGGGCCGGGGAGCTGTTTTTT

clone size: many
D gene: TRBD1
J gene: TRBJ1-5
V gene: TRBV3-1
CDR3 protein: CASSRGTGGFQPQHF
CDR3 DNA: TGTGCCAGCAGCCGCGGGACAGGGGGCTTCCAGCCCCAGCATTTT

clone size: NA
D gene: TRBD1
J gene: TRBJ2-1
V gene: TRBV19
CDR3 protein: CASSLTGYPYNEQFF
CDR3 DNA: TGTGCCAGTAGTCTGACAGGGTATCCCTACAATGAGCAGTTCTTC

clone size: few
D gene: NA
J gene: TRBJ2-1
V gene: TRBV4-1
CDR3 protein: CASSQDLHEQFF
CDR3 DNA: TGCGCCAGCAGCCAAGATTTACATGAGCAGTTCTTC

clone size: few
D gene: NA
J gene: TRBJ1-1
V gene: TRBV24-1
CDR3 protein: CATSDNSGTSNTEAFF
CDR3 DNA: TGTGCCACCAGTGATAATTCCGGGACCTCGAACACTGAAGCTTTCTTT

clone size: many
D gene: TRBD1
J gene: TRBJ2-1
V gene: TRBV11-2
CDR3 protein: CASSQQGASYNEQFF
CDR3 DNA: TGTGCCAGCAGCCAACAGGGGGCCTCCTACAATGAGCAGTTCTTC